What follows are 10 T cell receptor beta chains derived from one specimen sequenced in a study of PD-1 blockade in classical Hodgkin lymphoma. Relapse after autologous stem cell transplantation occurred in every patient, and brentuximab vedotin exposure varied. Profiled with immunoSEQ multiplex PCR; TCRdb holds only in-frame clones, not every one. The repertoire holds around 10,000 clones, with 75% to 80% as singletons. The source material was peripheral blood mononuclear cells (PBMCs), sampled at baseline. Receptor source: a human donor with classical Hodgkin lymphoma.

This clone was picked up one time. V and J are TRBV5-5 and TRBJ1-5; 7 positions match TRBD1. In germline, CDR1 is SGHKS, CDR2 YYEKEE (reference sequence). V dropped 2 bases and J dropped 0; count of bases not matched to a gene: 5. This CDR3 region has 16 residues. CDR3 nucleotide sequence: TGTGCCAGCAGCTTACAGGGGCCTAGTAGCAATCAGCCCCAGCATTTT. It specifies CASSLQGPSSNQPQHF.

This rearrangement joins TRBV18 to TRBJ1-5; 7 bases agree with TRBD1. Germline V gives CDR1 KGHSH, CDR2 LQKENI. CDR3 size: 14 residues. The junction had 4 bases not matched to a gene; V was cut back by 5 bases and J by 3 bases. CDR3 DNA sequence: TGTGCCAGCTCAGACAGGGCCCTCAATCAGCCCCAGCATTTT. This translates into CASSDRALNQPQHF.

V is TRBV4-1 and J is TRBJ1-1; no definite D call. Germline lookup yields CDR1 MGHRA and CDR2 YSYEKL. Trimming pared 0 bases from V and 4 bases from J, leaving 12 bases between. This CDR3 is 15 amino acids long. The DNA of the CDR3 is TGCGCCAGCAGCCAAGATCTTGCGGGGAGCACTGAAGCTTTCTTT. This sequence encodes CASSQDLAGSTEAFF.

For the CDR3, the DNA is TGCGCCAGCAGCCAAGACATATGGGCCGGGGAGCTGTTTTTT. It is translated as CASSQDIWAGELFF. The rearrangement joins TRBV4-1 to TRBJ2-2; D is unclear. Germline V gene lookup returns CDR1 MGHRA and CDR2 YSYEKL. The V end was cut by 0 bases, the J end by 6 bases, with 8 bases between. This CDR3 has 14 amino acids.

This chain connects TRBV30 to TRBJ2-3, with 9 bases that match TRBD2. With V trimmed by 5 bases and J by 6 bases, 12 bases remained unmatched. The CDR3 runs 15 residues. CDR1 is GTSNPN, CDR2 SVGIG, per germline (reference sequence). CDR3 in DNA: TGTGCCTGGGGGGGTAGCGGGAGAATGACGGATACGCAGTATTTT. This gives the protein CAWGGSGRMTDTQYF.

This chain uses TRBV20-1 with TRBJ1-3, with D uncertain. Germline V gene lookup returns CDR1 DFQATT and CDR2 SNEGSKA (reference sequence). This CDR3 has 11 residues. V was pared by 6 bases and J by 0 bases, with 3 bases between. CDR3 nucleotide sequence: TGCAGTGCCCCCTCTGGAAACACCATATATTTT. Protein sequence: CSAPSGNTIYF.

J is TRBJ2-7 and V is TRBV7-6; the D is unclear. Germline CDR1 is SGHVS and CDR2 is FNYEAQ. The CDR3 is 11 residues long. Trimming removed 2 bases at V and 3 bases at J, with 2 bases between. The DNA for the CDR3 is TGTGCCAGCAGCTTAAACTACGAGCAGTACTTC. Encoded protein: CASSLNYEQYF.

V and J are TRBV6-5 and TRBJ1-5; D gene uncertain. V lost 6 bases to trimming and J lost 0 bases, with 12 bases between them. This CDR3 has 15 residues. Germline V CDR1 and CDR2: MNHEY, SVGAGI. CDR3 amino acids: CASSTGRYSNQPQHF. Here the CDR3 DNA reads TGTGCCAGCAGCACCGGGAGGTATAGCAATCAGCCCCAGCATTTT.

The chain links TRBV9 to TRBJ1-4; TRBD1 aligns across 7 bases. This CDR3 has 15 amino acids. Germline V gives CDR1 SGDLS, CDR2 YYNGEE. The junction had 7 bases not matched to a gene; V was cut back by 4 bases and J by 4 bases. CDR3 region: CASSTSGGVNEKLFF. In DNA, the CDR3 is TGTGCCAGCAGCACCTCAGGGGGGGTTAATGAAAAACTGTTTTTT.

The genes are TRBV5-1 and TRBJ1-6, with 7 bases lining up with TRBD1. CDR3 size: 14 residues. Germline loops: CDR1 SGHRS, CDR2 YFSETQ. V lost 7 bases and J lost 8; bases outside the gene matches: 9. The CDR3 protein is CASSPGQLYSPLHF. The CDR3 DNA follows: TGCGCCAGCTCCCCGGGACAGCTCTATTCACCCCTCCACTTT. Together with reference TRBV5-1 and TRBJ1-6, the CDR3 gives the full variable domain: KAGVTQTPRYLIKTRGQQVTLSCSPISGHRSVSWYQQTPGQGLQFLFEYFSETQRNKGNFPGRFSGRQFSNSRSEMNVSTLELGDSALYLCASSPGQLYSPLHFGNGTRLTVT.